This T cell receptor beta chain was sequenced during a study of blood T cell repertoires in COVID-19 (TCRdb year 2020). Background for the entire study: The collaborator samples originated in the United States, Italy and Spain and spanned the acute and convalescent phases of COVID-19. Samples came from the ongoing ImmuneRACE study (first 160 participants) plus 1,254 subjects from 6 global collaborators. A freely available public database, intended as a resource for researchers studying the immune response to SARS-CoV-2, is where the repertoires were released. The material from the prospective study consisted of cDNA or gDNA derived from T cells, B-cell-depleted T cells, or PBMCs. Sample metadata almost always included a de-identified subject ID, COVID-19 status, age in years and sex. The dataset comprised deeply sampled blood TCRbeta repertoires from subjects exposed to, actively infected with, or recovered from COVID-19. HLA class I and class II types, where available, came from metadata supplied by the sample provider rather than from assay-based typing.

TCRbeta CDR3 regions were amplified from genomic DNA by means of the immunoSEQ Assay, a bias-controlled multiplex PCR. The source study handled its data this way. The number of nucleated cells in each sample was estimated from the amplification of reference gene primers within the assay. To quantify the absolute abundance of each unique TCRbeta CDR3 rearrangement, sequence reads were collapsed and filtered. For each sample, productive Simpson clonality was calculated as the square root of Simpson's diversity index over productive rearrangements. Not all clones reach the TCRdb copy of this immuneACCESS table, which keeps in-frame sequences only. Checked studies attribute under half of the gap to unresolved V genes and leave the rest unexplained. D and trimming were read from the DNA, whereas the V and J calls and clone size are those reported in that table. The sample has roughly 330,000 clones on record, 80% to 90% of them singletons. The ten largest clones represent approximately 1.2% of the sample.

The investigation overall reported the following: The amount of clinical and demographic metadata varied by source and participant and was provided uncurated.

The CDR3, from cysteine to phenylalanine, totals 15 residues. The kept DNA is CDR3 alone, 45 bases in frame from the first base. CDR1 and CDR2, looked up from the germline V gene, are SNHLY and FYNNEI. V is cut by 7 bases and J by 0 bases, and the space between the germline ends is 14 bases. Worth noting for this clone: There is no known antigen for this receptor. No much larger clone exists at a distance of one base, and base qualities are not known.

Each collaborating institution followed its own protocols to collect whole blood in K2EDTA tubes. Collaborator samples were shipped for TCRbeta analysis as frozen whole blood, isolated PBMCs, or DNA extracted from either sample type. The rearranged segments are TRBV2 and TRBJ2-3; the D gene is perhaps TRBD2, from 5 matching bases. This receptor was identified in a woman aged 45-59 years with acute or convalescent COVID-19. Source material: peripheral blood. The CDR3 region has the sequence CASKVEAASTDTQYF. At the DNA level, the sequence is TGTGCCAGCAAGGTGGAAGCGGCAAGCACAGATACGCAGTATTTT. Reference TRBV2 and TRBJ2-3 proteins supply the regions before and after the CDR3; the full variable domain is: EPEVTQTPSHQVTQMGQEVILRCVPISNHLYFYWYRQILGQKVEFLVSFYNNEISEKSEIFDDQFSVERPDGSNFTLKIRSTKLEDSAMYFCASKVEAASTDTQYFGPGTRLTVL.